The subject of this entry is one T cell receptor (beta chain). No antigen is known for it. Use of 60 Vbeta and 13 Jbeta primers characterized the PCR. Sequencing used immunoSEQ multiplex PCR; TCRdb keeps in-frame clones, though not all of them. In all, the sample yields approximately 150,000 clones. With V trimmed by 0 bases and J by 5 bases, 12 bases remained unmatched. From germline, CDR1 is MGHDK and CDR2 SYGVNS. CDR3 length equals 18 residues. This specimen belongs to a study of cytomegalovirus exposure and HLA in healthy donors. Study details: HLA-typed donors were the source of 83 million or so unique TCRs held in an early data release. Study-wide results and caveats: Fewer N-insertions than the roughly 630-donor mean were reportedly shown by an Asian-associated ancestry cluster in a later analysis. In an earlier analysis, productive rearrangement rates for most beta V segments clustered near 87% or 30%. Across donors, presence/absence analyses took sequencing depth to be roughly uniform.

The clonotype comes from a woman between 18 and 29 years old in good health and CMV-seronegative. Source material: PBMCs. The rearrangement joins TRBV25-1 to TRBJ2-1, with TRBD2 matching over 8 bases. The CDR3 DNA reads TGTGCCAGCAGTGAATACGACCGGGGACTAGTAGGGAACAATGAGCAGTTCTTC. As protein: CASSEYDRGLVGNNEQFF.